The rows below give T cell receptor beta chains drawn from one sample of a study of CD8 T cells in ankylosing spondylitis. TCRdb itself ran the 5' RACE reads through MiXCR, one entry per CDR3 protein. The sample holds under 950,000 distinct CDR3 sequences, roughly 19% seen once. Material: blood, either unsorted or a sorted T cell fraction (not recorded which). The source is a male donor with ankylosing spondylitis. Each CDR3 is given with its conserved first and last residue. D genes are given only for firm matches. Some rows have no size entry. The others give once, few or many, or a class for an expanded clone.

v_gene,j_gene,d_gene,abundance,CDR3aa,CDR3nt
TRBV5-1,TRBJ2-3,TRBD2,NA,CASSFSSPASGTTDTQYF,TGCGCCAGCAGCTTCTCATCCCCGGCTAGCGGGACGACAGATACGCAGTATTTT
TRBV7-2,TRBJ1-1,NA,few,CASSRRLGAGDTEAFF,TGTGCCAGCAGCCGCAGGTTGGGGGCGGGGGACACTGAAGCTTTCTTT
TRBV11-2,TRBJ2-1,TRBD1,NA,CASGQGPYNEQFF,TGTGCCAGCGGACAGGGGCCCTATAATGAGCAGTTCTTC
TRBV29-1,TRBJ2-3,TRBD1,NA,CSANGQGARDTQYF,TGCAGCGCTAACGGACAGGGGGCACGAGATACGCAGTATTTT
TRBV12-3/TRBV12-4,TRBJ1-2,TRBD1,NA,CASSSLGQGANYGYTF,TGTGCCAGCAGTTCCTTGGGACAGGGGGCTAACTATGGCTACACCTTC
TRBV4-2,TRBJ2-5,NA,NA,CASSQAGVRDQETQYF,TGTGCCAGCAGCCAAGCGGGAGTTCGGGACCAAGAGACCCAGTACTTC
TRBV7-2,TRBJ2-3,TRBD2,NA,CASSLGLAGGGDTQYF,TGTGCCAGCAGCTTAGGGCTAGCGGGGGGAGGAGATACGCAGTATTTT
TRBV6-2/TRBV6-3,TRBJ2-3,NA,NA,CASRRQEISTDTQYF,TGTGCCAGCAGGAGACAAGAGATAAGCACAGATACGCAGTATTTT
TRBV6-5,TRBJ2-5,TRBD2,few,CASSYSIEIAGTKETQYF,TGTGCCAGCAGTTACTCGATTGAAATAGCGGGGACAAAAGAGACCCAGTACTTC
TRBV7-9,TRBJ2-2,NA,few,CASRGDFLTGELFF,TGTGCCAGCAGAGGGGACTTCCTCACCGGGGAGCTGTTTTTT
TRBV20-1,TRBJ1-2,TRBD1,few,CSASRTGRDGYTF,TGCAGTGCTTCCCGGACAGGCCGGGATGGCTACACCTTC
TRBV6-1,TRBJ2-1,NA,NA,CASSRGTISYNEQFF,TGTGCCAGCAGTCGCGGGACCATCTCCTACAATGAGCAGTTCTTC
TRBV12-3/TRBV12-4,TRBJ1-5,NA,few,CASSLRGTGQPQHF,TGTGCCAGCAGTTTAAGAGGGACGGGACAGCCCCAGCATTTT
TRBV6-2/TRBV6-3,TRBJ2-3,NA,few,CASSSSVGSTDTQYF,TGTGCCAGCAGTTCCAGTGTGGGGAGCACAGATACGCAGTATTTT
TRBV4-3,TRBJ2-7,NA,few,CASSQDRAGAHYEQYF,TGCGCCAGCAGCCAAGATAGGGCAGGGGCCCACTACGAGCAGTACTTC
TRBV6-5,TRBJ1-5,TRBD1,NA,CASSFDPNRDSYQPQHF,TGTGCCAGCAGTTTCGACCCCAACCGGGACAGTTATCAGCCCCAGCATTTT
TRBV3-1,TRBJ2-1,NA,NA,CASSQTVLSSYNEQFF,TGTGCCAGCAGCCAAACGGTCTTGAGCTCCTACAATGAGCAGTTCTTC
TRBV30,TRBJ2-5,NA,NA,CAWCVGKETQYF,TGTGCCTGGTGTGTAGGGAAGGAGACCCAGTACTTC
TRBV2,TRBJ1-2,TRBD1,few,CASSEVGGQANYGYTF,TGTGCCAGCAGTGAAGTGGGAGGACAGGCGAACTATGGCTACACCTTC
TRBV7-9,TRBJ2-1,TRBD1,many,CASSLAQGAYNEQFF,TGTGCCAGCAGCTTAGCTCAGGGGGCTTACAATGAGCAGTTCTTC
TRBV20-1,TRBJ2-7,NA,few,CSASPRGAYEQYF,TGCAGTGCTAGCCCCAGGGGAGCCTACGAGCAGTACTTC
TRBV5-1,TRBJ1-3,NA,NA,CASSLEGFGNTIYF,TGCGCCAGCAGCTTGGAAGGGTTTGGAAACACCATATATTTT
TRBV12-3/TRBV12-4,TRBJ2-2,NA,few,CASRPQGNVPGELFF,TGTGCCAGCAGACCCCAGGGAAATGTCCCCGGGGAGCTGTTTTTT
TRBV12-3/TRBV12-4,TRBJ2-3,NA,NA,CATETGGADTQYF,TGTGCGACGGAAACCGGCGGGGCAGATACGCAGTATTTT
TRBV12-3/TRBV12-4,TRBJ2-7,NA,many,CASSLNWHEQYF,TGTGCCAGCAGTTTAAATTGGCACGAGCAGTACTTC
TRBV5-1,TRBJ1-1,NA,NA,CASSSDPGTEAFF,TGCGCCAGCAGCTCGGACCCCGGCACTGAAGCTTTCTTT
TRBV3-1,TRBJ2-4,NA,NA,CASSLRDLENIQYF,TGTGCCAGCAGCTTACGGGATCTGGAAAACATTCAGTACTTC
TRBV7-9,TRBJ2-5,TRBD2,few,CASSLPGTSSQETQYF,TGTGCCAGCAGCTTACCCGGGACTAGCTCCCAAGAGACCCAGTACTTC
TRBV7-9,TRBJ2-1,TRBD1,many,CASSTGTGNYNEQFF,TGTGCCAGCAGCACCGGGACAGGGAACTACAATGAGCAGTTCTTC
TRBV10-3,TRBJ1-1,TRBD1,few,CAIGQGAPNTEAFF,TGTGCCATAGGACAGGGGGCCCCCAACACTGAAGCTTTCTTT
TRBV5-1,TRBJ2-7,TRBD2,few,CASSLGLAGGVRVVEQYF,TGCGCCAGCAGCTTGGGACTAGCGGGAGGTGTCCGAGTCGTCGAGCAGTACTTC
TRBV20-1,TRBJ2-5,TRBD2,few,CSARAGLAWRETQYF,TGCAGTGCTAGGGCGGGACTAGCGTGGCGAGAGACCCAGTACTTC
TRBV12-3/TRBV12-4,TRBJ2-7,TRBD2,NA,CASSLTSGLWYEQYF,TGTGCCAGCAGTTTAACTAGCGGCCTTTGGTACGAGCAGTACTTC
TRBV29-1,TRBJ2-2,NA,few,CSVETAGMTGELFF,TGCAGCGTTGAAACCGCAGGGATGACCGGGGAGCTGTTTTTT
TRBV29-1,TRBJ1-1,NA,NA,CSAVDSLNTEAFF,TGCAGCGCCGTGGACAGCTTGAACACTGAAGCTTTCTTT
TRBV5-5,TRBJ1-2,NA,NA,CASSLDGGLGYTF,TGTGCCAGCAGCTTGGACGGGGGCCTTGGCTACACCTTC
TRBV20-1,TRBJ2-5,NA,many,CSARSPLGGGLETQYF,TGCAGTGCTAGATCCCCTTTGGGAGGGGGCTTGGAGACCCAGTACTTC
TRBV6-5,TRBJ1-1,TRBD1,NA,CASSYADRGLYAEAFF,TGTGCCAGCAGTTACGCAGACAGGGGGTTGTACGCTGAAGCTTTCTTT
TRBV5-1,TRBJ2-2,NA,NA,CASSLVWGAEDTGELFF,TGCGCCAGCAGCTTGGTATGGGGGGCTGAGGACACCGGGGAGCTGTTTTTT
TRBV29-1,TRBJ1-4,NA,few,CSVGNRAGEKLFF,TGCAGCGTTGGTAACAGGGCGGGGGAAAAACTGTTTTTT
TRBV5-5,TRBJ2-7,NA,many,CASSLVDGYEQYF,TGTGCCAGCAGCTTGGTGGACGGATACGAGCAGTACTTC
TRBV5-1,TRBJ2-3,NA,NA,CASSSQGSSTDTQYF,TGCGCCAGCAGCTCACAGGGCTCTAGCACAGATACGCAGTATTTT